A single T cell receptor (beta chain) is shown here with its context. The target antigen is unknown. The CDR3 sequence is 17 residues long. The TCR libraries each used total RNA (roughly 4,000 ng per library). Reprocessing the 5' RACE reads, TCRdb reports a single entry for every CDR3 protein and omits DNA. In total, the table holds more than 300,000 distinct CDR3 sequences. This sample stems from a study of monozygotic twins with inflammatory bowel disease. Overall study results and limits: Researchers report that IBD patients shared fewer clonotypes with others than healthy twins, especially amid disease activity.

This TCR derives from a human donor with ulcerative colitis or Crohn's disease, or a healthy co-twin of an affected twin (not recorded which). The specimen sequenced was blood. The J gene is TRBJ1-3, the V gene TRBV12-3 or TRBV12-4; the TRBD1 assignment by TCRdb is unverifiable without DNA. Here the CDR3 reads CASSSPGGARSGNTIYF.